The 30 T cell receptor beta chains given below trace back to one sample, sequenced in a study of identical twins' blood T cells. Via MiXCR, TCRdb re-called the 5' RACE reads, giving one row per CDR3 protein. The data hold fewer than 450,000 distinct CDR3 sequences, with roughly 27% observed a single time. The sequenced sample consisted of PBMCs. These receptors originate from a woman aged 18-49 years in good health.

This clonotype has a count of ten or more. This chain links TRBV11-2 with TRBJ2-1, with D possibly being TRBD2 (6 bases). V lost 3 bases, J lost 6 bases, and 18 bases lay in between. The V gene's germline CDR1 is SGHAT and CDR2 FQNNGV. The CDR3 length is 16 residues. In nucleotides, the CDR3 is TGTGCCAGCAGCTTGGAGGGGTACGATGGGGTCAATGAGCAGTTCTTC. It yields the protein CASSLEGYDGVNEQFF.

As DNA, the CDR3 is TGTGCCAGCTCTCCCATACCCTACGAGCAGTACTTC. Translating gives CASSPIPYEQYF. This chain joins TRBV18 and TRBJ2-7; no clear D gene. Trimming left V 6 bases short and J 2 bases short, with 8 bases between. In germline, CDR1 is KGHSH, CDR2 LQKENI. The CDR3 runs 12 residues.

V is TRBV7-2 and J is TRBJ1-3; tentatively, D is TRBD1 (6 bases). The CDR3 covers 16 residues. Per germline, CDR1 SGHTA and CDR2 FQGNSA. The V and J ends lost 2 bases and 0 bases respectively, with 11 bases between them. The CDR3 DNA reads as TGTGCCAGCAGCTTAATCTGGGGGCTCTCTGGAAACACCATATATTTT. This sequence encodes CASSLIWGLSGNTIYF.

This clonotype was seen more than once but under ten times. CDR3 residues: CASSSGSGRSTDTQYF. CDR3 DNA: TGTGCCAGCAGCTCAGGATCAGGGCGATCCACAGATACGCAGTATTTT. This rearrangement joins TRBV5-4 to TRBJ2-3; the D gene is possibly TRBD1 (5 bases). Trimming took off 3 bases at V and 2 bases at J, with 16 bases between the two ends. The CDR3 loop spans 16 amino acids. Germline V gene data show CDR1 as SGHNT and CDR2 as YYREEE (reference sequence).

This clonotype was observed once. The chain recombines TRBV5-1 with TRBJ2-7; possible D gene TRBD1, 5 bases. The CDR3 is 14 residues long. V lost 4 bases and J 2 bases, leaving 13 bases between the germline ends. Germline V lookup: CDR1 SGHRS, CDR2 YFSETQ. Written as DNA, the CDR3 is TGCGCCAGCAGCCCGCAAAGGGGTGCCTACGAGCAGTACTTC. Translation gives CASSPQRGAYEQYF.

This clonotype was counted only a few times. The V and J genes are TRBV10-3 and TRBJ1-2, with TRBD1 as a possible D gene (5 bases). The length of the CDR3 is 11 residues. V was cut by 6 bases and J by 7 bases, with 9 bases left in between. CDR1 ENHRY and CDR2 SYGVKD come from the germline V gene. The CDR3 sequence: CAISRVGGYTF. The CDR3 DNA follows: TGTGCCATCAGCAGGGTCGGTGGCTACACCTTC.

The J gene is TRBJ2-7, the V gene TRBV27, with 10 bases matching TRBD1. The trim removed 4 bases at V and 4 bases at J, leaving 7 bases unmatched. This CDR3 region has 15 residues. Germline V gene lookup returns CDR1 MNHEY and CDR2 SMNVEV (reference sequence). CDR3 protein: CASSSRDRGGYEQYF. As DNA, the CDR3 is TGTGCCAGCAGTTCACGGGACAGGGGTGGATACGAGCAGTACTTC.

This clonotype was picked up a small number of times. The rearrangement links TRBV7-8 to TRBJ1-1; D gene unclear. Trimming shortened V by 6 bases and J by 2 bases, and 16 bases separated the two germline ends. CDR3 size: 15 residues. Germline assignment: CDR1 SGHVS and CDR2 FQNEAQ. Written as DNA, the CDR3 is TGTGCCAGCAGTAACGGTGCGGGGATTAACACTGAAGCTTTCTTT. Amino acid sequence: CASSNGAGINTEAFF.

The V gene is TRBV20-1, the J gene TRBJ2-3; 12 bases are shared with TRBD2. After removal of 5 bases from V and 4 bases from J, the junction contained 10 bases not matched to a gene. The CDR3 spans 16 residues. Germline CDR1 reads DFQATT; CDR2 reads SNEGSKA (reference sequence). CDR3 residues: CSALPLASGRADTQYF. CDR3 nucleotides: TGCAGTGCTCTTCCCTTGGCTAGCGGGAGGGCAGATACGCAGTATTTT.

The chain couples TRBV12-5 to TRBJ2-3, with 7 bases aligning to TRBD1. V dropped 2 bases and J dropped 5; count of bases not matched to a gene: 4. This CDR3 comprises 14 residues. The germline CDR1 and CDR2 sequences are LGHNT and FRNRAP. The CDR3: CASGLRGGKDTQYF. The DNA for the CDR3 is TGTGCTAGTGGTTTGCGAGGGGGCAAAGATACGCAGTATTTT.

This clonotype was observed a few times. The V and J genes are TRBV3-1 and TRBJ1-1, with TRBD1 identical over 10 bases. The J segment lost 3 bases and the V segment lost 4 bases, leaving 8 bases of the junction unmatched. Germline V lookup: CDR1 LGHDT, CDR2 YNNKEL (reference sequence). This CDR3 is 16 amino acids long. The CDR3 loop is CASSRPGTGVDTEAFF. CDR3 bases: TGTGCCAGCAGCCGTCCCGGGACAGGGGTGGACACTGAAGCTTTCTTT.

The sample holds many counts of this clonotype. This chain links TRBV29-1 with TRBJ1-2; possibly TRBD1 for D (5 bases). This CDR3 comprises 12 residues. The V and J ends lost 5 bases and 6 bases respectively, with 13 bases between them. CDR1 and CDR2 (germline): SQVTM, ANQGSEA. CDR3 DNA sequence: TGCAGCGTTAGGGGAACAGTCGATGGCTACACCTTC. Amino acids: CSVRGTVDGYTF.

This chain links TRBV4-3 with TRBJ2-2; 8 bases agree with TRBD1. This CDR3 is 17 amino acids long. CDR1 and CDR2 (germline): LGHNA, YSLEER. The trim removed 2 bases at V and 3 bases at J, leaving 8 bases unmatched. The CDR3 DNA follows: TGCGCCAGCAGCCAATCCTCGACAGGGGATCACACCGGGGAGCTGTTTTTT. It encodes CASSQSSTGDHTGELFF.

This clonotype has a handful of counts. The chain uses TRBV10-1 and TRBJ2-2; D is undetermined. From germline, CDR1 is WNHNN and CDR2 SYGVQD (reference sequence). This CDR3 is built from 16 residues. Between the trimmed V and J ends, which lost 0 bases and 5 bases, there was a span of 13 bases. The CDR3 sequence is CASSESGRPKTGELFF. CDR3 bases: TGCGCCAGCAGTGAGTCAGGCAGACCTAAGACCGGGGAGCTGTTTTTT.

The sample holds a few counts of this clonotype. V and J are TRBV6-6 and TRBJ1-2; maybe TRBD1 (6 bases). This CDR3 is 13 amino acids long. Germline assignment: CDR1 MNHNY and CDR2 SVGAGI (reference sequence). The V end was cut by 8 bases, the J end by 7 bases, with 17 bases between. The CDR3 here is CASGTIEGAGYTF. Written as DNA, the CDR3 is TGTGCCAGCGGGACAATAGAAGGTGCTGGCTACACCTTC.

The V and J genes are TRBV29-1 and TRBJ1-2, with D perhaps matching TRBD1 (5 bases). V lost 2 bases to trimming and J lost 3 bases, with 7 bases between them. This CDR3 comprises 12 residues. Germline V gene data show CDR1 as SQVTM and CDR2 as ANQGSEA. In nucleotides, the CDR3 is TGCAGCGTTGAACAGGGACACTATGGCTACACCTTC. Its translation: CSVEQGHYGYTF.

Of note for this clonotype: The conserved phenylalanine or tryptophan normally closing the CDR3 is absent here, so this likely arose from a read error. Because the CDR3's place on the DNA is in doubt, the DNA is left out and the CDR3 is given as listed by TCRdb. The V call is TRBV7-9, the J call TRBJ1-1. CDR1 SEHNR and CDR2 FQNEAQ come from the germline V gene (reference sequence). The CDR3 is 13 amino acids long, termini counted. CDR3 sequence: CASSLRENTETFL.

The V gene is TRBV24-1, the J gene TRBJ2-2; a weak D match, TRBD2 (6 bases). CDR1 KGHDR and CDR2 SFDVKD come from the germline V gene. CDR3 length equals 17 residues. V lost 4 bases and J lost 0, with 14 bases in between. In DNA, the CDR3 is TGTGCCACCAGTGACCCCTCGGGGGAAGCGAACACCGGGGAGCTGTTTTTT. This sequence encodes CATSDPSGEANTGELFF.

This clonotype came up many times. V and J are TRBV4-3 and TRBJ2-2, with D uncertain. Looked up from germline, CDR1 is LGHNA and CDR2 is YSLEER. V was trimmed by 0 bases and J by 4 bases, leaving 6 bases between them. This CDR3 is built from 14 residues. In nucleotides, the CDR3 is TGCGCCAGCAGCCAAGATAGGCGCACCGGGGAGCTGTTTTTT. Its translation is CASSQDRRTGELFF.

This clonotype was counted only a few times. V and J are TRBV20-1 and TRBJ1-6; D not resolved. The CDR3 contains 15 residues. The germline gives CDR1 DFQATT, CDR2 SNEGSKA (reference sequence). V lost 5 bases, J lost 9 bases, and 20 bases lay in between. CDR3 nucleotides: TGCAGTGCTCCGACGCCCGACCGGCAGACTTCACCCCTCCACTTT. It specifies CSAPTPDRQTSPLHF.

As for this clonotype: At one boundary the junction diverges from the germline segment, which might be a read error. The CDR3 region has the DNA TGTGTCAGCAGTGACTCTAGCGGGAGCACAGGTACGCAGTATTTT. This encodes CVSSDSSGSTGTQYF. This chain joins TRBV6-4 and TRBJ2-3; 10 nucleotides align to TRBD2. The CDR3 extends over 15 amino acids. The germline V gene has CDR1 MRHNA and CDR2 SNTAGT.

The chain uses TRBV6-1 and TRBJ1-2; D unresolved. The germline V gene encodes CDR1 MNHNS and CDR2 SASEGT. The ends were cut back, 1 base at V and 3 bases at J, with 12 bases in the middle. The CDR3 spans 15 residues. CDR3: CASSEGPLLDYGYTF. CDR3 nucleotide sequence: TGTGCCAGCAGTGAAGGACCGCTCTTGGACTATGGCTACACCTTC.

The chain employs TRBV6-5 and TRBJ1-1; possibly TRBD1 for D (5 bases). Trimming removed 7 bases at V and 1 base at J, with 13 bases between. The CDR3 totals 14 residues. The germline gives CDR1 MNHEY, CDR2 SVGAGI. CDR3 nucleotide sequence: TGTGCCAGCACCCCCTTTCAGGGGAACACTGAAGCTTTCTTT. Its protein is CASTPFQGNTEAFF.

This clonotype has a handful of counts. The chain combines TRBV9 with TRBJ1-3, with TRBD1 matching 7 bases. The germline V gene has CDR1 SGDLS and CDR2 YYNGEE. V shed 2 bases, J shed 6 bases, and the junction held 17 bases outside the gene matches. This CDR3 spans 18 amino acids. CDR3 nucleotides: TGTGCCAGCAGCGTCCACCCCCTAGAACAGGGGAGGGAAAACACCATATATTTT. Amino acid sequence: CASSVHPLEQGRENTIYF.

This rearrangement joins TRBV25-1 to TRBJ1-1; D may be TRBD1 (6 bases). Germline assignment: CDR1 MGHDK and CDR2 SYGVNS. Trimming removed 2 bases from V and 1 base from J, with 11 bases in between. This CDR3 comprises 15 residues. CDR3 DNA: TGTGCCAGCAGTGAACCCGGCAGGGGGAACACTGAAGCTTTCTTT. Protein product: CASSEPGRGNTEAFF.

The V call is TRBV12-3 or TRBV12-4, the J call TRBJ2-7; TRBD1 might be the D (5 bases). The CDR3 totals 13 residues. Trimming removed 6 bases at V and 2 bases at J, with 11 bases between. CDR3 protein: CASSVDSPYEQYF. The CDR3 nucleotides read TGTGCCAGCAGCGTAGACAGTCCCTACGAGCAGTACTTC.

This clonotype was detected a few times. The rearrangement joins TRBV2 to TRBJ2-1; D remains unclear. There are 14 residues in the CDR3. The V and J ends lost 7 bases and 2 bases respectively, with 12 bases between them. Germline assignment: CDR1 SNHLY and CDR2 FYNNEI. CDR3 sequence: CASIRPTAYNEQFF. In DNA, the CDR3 is TGTGCCAGCATCCGACCTACAGCCTACAATGAGCAGTTCTTC.

This clonotype was seen only once. Given a much more abundant clone one base away, this may be a read error. This chain connects TRBV5-1 to TRBJ1-1; 10 bases fit TRBD1. This CDR3 is built from 15 residues. Germline V CDR1 and CDR2: SGHRS, YFSETQ. The CDR3 bases are TGCGTCAGCAGCGGGGGGACAGGGGTTGTTACTGAAGCTTTCTTT. This translates into CVSSGGTGVVTEAFF. Filled out from reference TRBV5-1 and TRBJ1-1, the complete variable domain reads KAGVTQTPRYLIKTRGQQVTLSCSPISGHRSVSWYQQTPGQGLQFLFEYFSETQRNKGNFPGRFSGRQFSNSRSEMNVSTLELGDSALYLCVSSGGTGVVTEAFFGQGTRLTVV.

This clonotype was counted ten times or more. The V and J genes are TRBV7-6 and TRBJ2-1; the match to TRBD2 covers 8 bases. The CDR3 is 13 amino acids. With V trimmed by 8 bases and J by 4 bases, 4 bases remained unmatched. CDR1 and CDR2 from the germline V gene are SGHVS and FNYEAQ. CDR3 sequence: CASGLAGYNEQFF. The CDR3 nucleotides read TGTGCCAGCGGTCTAGCGGGTTACAATGAGCAGTTCTTC. Supplemented by reference TRBV7-6 and TRBJ2-1, the full variable domain reads GAGVSQSPRYKVTKRGQDVALRCDPISGHVSLYWYRQALGQGPEFLTYFNYEAQQDKSGLPNDRFSAERPEGSISTLTIQRTEQRDSAMYRCASGLAGYNEQFFGPGTRLTVL.

Of note for this clonotype: The conserved final phenylalanine or tryptophan is absent from the CDR3, which likely points to a read error. The limits of the CDR3 on the DNA are not certain, so only TCRdb's listed CDR3 is given. The J gene is TRBJ1-5, the V gene TRBV6-5. The CDR3 spans 9 residues, counting both ends. Looked up from germline, CDR1 is MNHEY and CDR2 is SVGAGI. The CDR3 reads CASSYSEEC.